This T cell receptor beta chain was found in a study of beta chain features in type 1 diabetes. Every isolated RNA sample was fully reverse transcribed, so sequencing captured expressed TCRB transcripts. Only in-frame clones appear in the TCRdb table, and some are missing; sequencing was by immunoSEQ multiplex PCR. The sample lists approximately 160,000 clones; about 8.5% were seen once. The sample holds a few counts of this clone. V was pared by 11 bases and J by 3 bases, with 12 bases of the junction left unmatched. This CDR3 is built from 15 residues. Germline CDR1 LNHDA, CDR2 SQIVND (reference sequence).

The source is a man in his late teens or twenties in good health. The J gene is TRBJ1-2, the V gene TRBV19; 10 positions match TRBD1. The material sequenced was central memory CD4+ T cells from blood. Written as DNA, the CDR3 is TGTGCCTCCGGGACAGGGGCTCATAACGACTATGGCTACACCTTC. It is translated as CASGTGAHNDYGYTF.